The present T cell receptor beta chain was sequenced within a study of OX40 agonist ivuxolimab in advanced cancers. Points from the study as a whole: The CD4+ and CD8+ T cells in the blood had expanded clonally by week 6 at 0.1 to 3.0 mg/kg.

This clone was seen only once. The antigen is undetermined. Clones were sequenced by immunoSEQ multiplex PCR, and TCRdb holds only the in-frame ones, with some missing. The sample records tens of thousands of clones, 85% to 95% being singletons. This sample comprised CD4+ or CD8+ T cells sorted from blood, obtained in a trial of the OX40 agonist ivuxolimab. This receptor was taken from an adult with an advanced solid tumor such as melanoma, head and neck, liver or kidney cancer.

The CDR3 sequence: CASSFDAAGHGYTF. The CDR3 region has the DNA TGTGCCAGCAGCTTTGACGCGGCCGGCCATGGCTACACCTTC. This chain connects TRBV11-2 to TRBJ1-2; D unresolved. The germline V gene has CDR1 SGHAT and CDR2 FQNNGV. The V end lost 3 bases, the J end lost 6 bases, and 14 bases lay between the germline ends. CDR3 length: 14 amino acids. The variable domain in full, completed from reference TRBV11-2 and TRBJ1-2, reads EAGVAQSPRYKIIEKRQSVAFWCNPISGHATLYWYQQILGQGPKLLIQFQNNGVVDDSQLPKDRFSAERLKGVDSTLKIQPAKLEDSAVYLCASSFDAAGHGYTFGSGTRLTVV.